This T cell receptor (beta chain) was observed in a study of shared clonotypes between healthy human individuals (dated by TCRdb to 2019 to 2021). Background on the whole study: The cohort comprised a couple of women and three men aged 18 to 49 years. For each donor, CD4 naive and CD4 memory were each given three plates, CD8 naive was given two plates, and CD8 memory was given one plate. To increase sequencing depth and limit assay-specific biases, TCR repertoire library preparation and sequencing were carried out by different laboratories using diverse techniques. The study deeply sequenced blood TCR repertoires of about 5 healthy adults to estimate repertoire size and the extent of clonotype sharing between individuals. Per donor, leukapheresis produced somewhere between about 0.94 and 9.5 billion PBMCs. Results and caveats for the whole study, not just this receptor: Even with the large sequencing depth, rarefaction of the sorted-subset datasets indicated that sequencing was incomplete. About 5% of naive CD4, 3% to 3.5% of naive CD8, about 2.5% of memory CD4, and about 0.4% of memory CD8 clonotypes were shared across several donors. Pairwise subsampling led to the expectation that sequencing depth would affect the degree of clonotype sharing among donors. The genetic and exposure-history diversity represented was limited by the small number of donors. Naive subsets generally had larger estimated clonotype richness than memory subsets did. Only blood was sampled, and tissue TCR repertoires likely differ from those in blood. Compared with non-shared clonotypes, the clonotypes found in all four sorted-subset donors had higher generation probabilities.

CDR1 and CDR2, looked up from the germline V gene (reference sequence), are WNHNN and SYGVQD. There are 15 amino acids in the CDR3, from cysteine to phenylalanine inclusive. Only CDR3 DNA is held: 45 bases, read in frame from base 1. Relative to germline, V is 7 bases shorter and J is 0 bases shorter, with 12 bases between their ends. Healthy HIV-negative adults with no recently reported acute infections or vaccinations were included as donors. Every donor was a Caucasian adult living in Nashville, Tennessee, USA. Magnetic negative selection was used to enrich CD4+ T cells, after which naive cells were positively selected on CD45RA and the negative fraction became the memory subset. After blood collection by leukapheresis, PBMCs were isolated using Ficoll-Histopaque density gradient centrifugation and then cryopreserved in the vapor phase of liquid nitrogen. Purity and quantity of every magnetically sorted T cell population were checked by analytical flow cytometry. Genomic DNA was isolated from each sorted fraction and quantified by UV absorbance on a Nanodrop 2000c.

Remarks on this clone: The clone's antigen remains unknown. Base quality data are lacking; no much larger clone is found one base away.

Using the deep immunoSEQ assay, TCR CDR3 regions were amplified from genomic DNA by multiplex PCR. For each cell subset, the extracted genomic DNA was distributed evenly across all wells of several immunoSEQ 96-well plates, and each plate served as one replicate. For sorted subsets, approximately 210 ng of genomic DNA, equivalent to 25,000 to 30,000 T cell genomes, went into each replicate PCR. Purified libraries were measured with a Qubit 3.0 fluorometer, size-checked on a Bioanalyzer 2100, and measured again with the KAPA Library Quantification kit. Each immunoSEQ 96-well plate was sequenced on its own single-read 150-cycle Illumina NextSeq 550 flow cell. The study's processing was this. Because the immunoSEQ output held only junctional sequences and lacked quality scores, the filtering could not match the filtering applied to full-length reads. Sequences were annotated with PyIR, a Python wrapper for IgBLAST v1.9, using IMGT germline references to assign V/J genes and CDR3. Any read was removed if the V/J assignment was weak (E-value above 1e-6), the CDR3 was missing, or the read contained stop codons, out-of-frame junctions, or ambiguous translated residues. V3J clonotypes were defined as sequences sharing an identical inferred V gene, J gene, and CDR3 amino acid sequence. The percentage overlap between two repertoires was calculated by dividing the number of shared unique clonotypes by the size of the smaller repertoire. RTK rarefaction, the Chao1 estimator, and Recon v2.1 estimates of unobserved clonotypes were used to assess repertoire richness. Generation probabilities for all TCRbeta clonotypes obtained by the gDNA method from a handful of donors were computed using OLGA. TCRdb carries this immuneACCESS record with in-frame sequences only. Its versions omit some clonotypes, under half of them owing to an unresolved V gene in the studies checked, with the rest unexplained. That table is the source of V, J and clone size, and D and trimming were worked out from the DNA. A total of a few million clones appear in this sample, approximately 90% of them only once. The top ten constitute over 0.12% of the sample.

Sequenced sample: naive CD4+ T cells sorted from blood. In light of the paper, this sample's cell subset or site label describes: CD45RA+ positively selected. This sequence was found in a man aged 18-30 years in good health. The rearranged chain carries TRBV10-1 and TRBJ1-4, with an unclear D gene assignment. The CDR3 here reads CASNGRSATNEKLFF. The DNA is TGCGCCAGCAATGGACGGAGTGCAACTAATGAAAAACTGTTTTTT.